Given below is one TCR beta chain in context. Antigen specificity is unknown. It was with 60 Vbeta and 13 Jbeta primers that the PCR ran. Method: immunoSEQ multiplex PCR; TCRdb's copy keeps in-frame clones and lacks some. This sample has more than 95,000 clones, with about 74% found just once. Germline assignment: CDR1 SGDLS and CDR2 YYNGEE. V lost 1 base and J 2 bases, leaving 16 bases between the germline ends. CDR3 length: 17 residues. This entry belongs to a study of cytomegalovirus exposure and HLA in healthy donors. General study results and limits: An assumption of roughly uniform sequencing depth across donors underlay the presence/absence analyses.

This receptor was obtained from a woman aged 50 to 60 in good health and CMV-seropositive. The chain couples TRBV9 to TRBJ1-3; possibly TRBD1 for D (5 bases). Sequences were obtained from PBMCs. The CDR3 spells CASSVYDRSTPGNTIYF. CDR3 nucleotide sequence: TGTGCCAGCAGCGTATATGACAGATCCACGCCTGGAAACACCATATATTTT.